Here is one T cell receptor beta chain with its context. The antigen is unknown. The data were taken from a study of T cell responses to AZD1222 COVID-19 vaccine. General study points: Along spike, vaccine-associated CD4 TCRs were found throughout, with dominance at 160-218 and 743-854. Spike-specific TCR breadth and depth both grew after two AZD1222 doses. Within unmutated variant regions lay the reported targets of nearly half of spike-specific TCRs.

Assay: immunoSEQ multiplex PCR; the TCRdb copy retains only in-frame clones and omits some. The repertoire includes over 90,000 clones, 80% to 90% of them detected once, and 20% to 25% sits in the top ten. CDR1 SNHLY and CDR2 FYNNEI come from the germline V gene. Deletions cut 8 bases from V and 1 base from J, with 11 bases between. This CDR3 is built from 14 residues. The V call is TRBV2, the J call TRBJ2-2; D possibly corresponds to TRBD1 (6 bases). The specimen was peripheral blood, collected on day 0 of AZD1222 vaccination. This TCR derives from an adult in good health. DNA of the CDR3: TGTGCCAGCTCACTACAGGGGAACACCGGGGAGCTGTTTTTT. Protein sequence: CASSLQGNTGELFF. Supplemented by reference TRBV2 and TRBJ2-2, the full variable domain reads EPEVTQTPSHQVTQMGQEVILRCVPISNHLYFYWYRQILGQKVEFLVSFYNNEISEKSEIFDDQFSVERPDGSNFTLKIRSTKLEDSAMYFCASSLQGNTGELFFGEGSRLTVL.